This T cell receptor (beta chain) was captured by sequencing in a study of sequential checkpoint blockade in melanoma. The method was immunoSEQ multiplex PCR; TCRdb's version includes in-frame clones alone and lacks a portion of them. This table has about 6,600 clones, about 20% appearing once. Treatment of the sample: randomized to nivolumab then ipilimumab (arm A) or the reverse (arm B). The CDR3 runs 15 residues. Trimming shortened V by 5 bases and J by 7 bases, and 18 bases separated the two germline ends. Per the germline V gene, CDR1 is SGHNT and CDR2 is YENEEA. The specimen comprised tumor tissue (inferred from file names), sampled from a patient given nivolumab and ipilimumab in sequence. The sequence derives from a human donor with melanoma. The genes are TRBV11-3 and TRBJ2-1, with D possibly matching TRBD2 (6 bases). The CDR3 protein is CASSHGTGPRNEQFF. The CDR3 nucleotides read TGTGCCAGCAGCCACGGGACTGGCCCACGGAATGAGCAGTTCTTC.